This T cell receptor (beta chain) was sequenced during a study of shared clonotypes between healthy human individuals. Study-wide results and limits: Donor scarcity curtailed the genetic and exposure-history diversity represented herein. Naive subsets generally exceeded memory subsets in estimated richness.

The authors distributed each subset's genomic DNA evenly over several immunoSEQ plates. Clones were sequenced by immunoSEQ multiplex PCR, and TCRdb holds only the in-frame ones, with some missing. The sample includes over 2 million clones, 85% to 95% of them seen just once. Note on this clone: Its antigen remains unidentified.

The sequence derives from a man aged 18 to 30 in good health. The sample consisted of naive CD4+ T cells sorted from blood. The subset was: CD45RA+ positively selected.

CDR3 bases: TGTGCCAGCAGCTCGACTAGCGGATTCTCCTACAATGAGCAGTTCTTC. It translates to CASSSTSGFSYNEQFF. V gene TRBV5-4 combines with J gene TRBJ2-1, with TRBD2 matching over 9 bases. V lost 3 bases to trimming and J lost 0 bases; unmatched junction nucleotides: 4. Germline CDR1 and CDR2: SGHNT and YYREEE (reference sequence). This CDR3 is 16 amino acids long. The full variable domain, completed using reference TRBV5-4 and TRBJ2-1, is ETGVTQSPTHLIKTRGQQVTLRCSSQSGHNTVSWYQQALGQGPQFIFQYYREEENGRGNFPPRFSGLQFPNYSSELNVNALELDDSALYLCASSSTSGFSYNEQFFGPGTRLTVL.